This is a list of T cell receptor beta chains from one sample in a study of shared T cell receptors in the human thymus. Sequenced by immunoSEQ multiplex PCR; TCRdb stores in-frame clones only, minus some. The repertoire holds 500,000 to 850,000 clones, with 70% to 90% as singletons. The data also belong to a second study, concerning human thymus T cells.

Sequencing used thymocytes. The receptors here all came from a boy under two years old with a congenital heart defect. Both conserved end residues are trimmed from each CDR3. Expanded clones are given a class, and other clones once, few, many or no size at all.

cdr3_aa v_call clone_size
ATGGRAEAF TRBV7-9 -
AISARTGGRNNSPLH TRBV10-3 -
ASSRVLAGGQQF TRBV28 few
ASSRQGRGPDYGYT TRBV28 -
ASSLPSGRAF TRBV13 -
ASSLVRQVGYGYT TRBV13 -
ASSLGDRGNTDTQY TRBV5-4 -
SVSAGDRYEQY TRBV29-1 -
ASSSGGGTGELF TRBV9 -
ASSGGVDSTYEQY TRBV25-1 -
ASSQEHPVYGYT TRBV4-2 -
ASSPRNTEAF TRBV19 -
ASRLAGGTGWCTEAF TRBV12-2 -
ASSLGLTLAGAGANTGELF TRBV5-1 once
ASSSRDRNTIY TRBV19 -
ASSMVQGAHSPLH TRBV19 -
ASSDLKWGQTNSPLH TRBV27 -
ASSQGAQPNEKLF TRBV14 -
ASSRDLEKLF TRBV4-3 -
AGTSGTNTGELF TRBV27 -
ASSKERVPGTADSYEQY TRBV4-3 -
ASSPTSRRGIFYEQY TRBV14 -
ASSPRTTPGAKNIQY TRBV28 -
ASSFPGLAQPQH TRBV5-8 few
ASSLSGLVGHI TRBV5-6 -
ASSPGQGPYTDTQY TRBV11-3 -
ASSSRGSGGAGTDTQY TRBV4-3 -
ASRQEETGDYEQY TRBV4-3 few
ASSPPRGANTEAF TRBV7-9 -
ASSLRTVGKEKLF TRBV6-6 -
ASRSRVSDGYT TRBV6-1 -
AWSDGGIAKSYEQY TRBV30 -
ASSLGTGAISPLH TRBV5-6 -
ASSSRGQGTYEQY TRBV7-9 -
SARCAGELF TRBV20-1 -
ASSLGWRGSGNTIY TRBV5-6 -
ASMGRYNEQF TRBV19 -
ASSGRLAVRDEQF TRBV28 -
SAGTGVSDTQY TRBV29-1 -
ASISGRNTEAF TRBV25-1 -
SVEVGTGGCEQY TRBV29-1 -
ASSHEGGKLSNTGELF TRBV4-3 -
ASRSSGSSYNEQF TRBV14 -
ASSSLANTGELF TRBV5-4 -
ASSPRNDEQY TRBV18 -
ASNQRLAGGRTDTQY TRBV11-2 -
ASSPFRGRRLSYGYT TRBV27 -
ASSPLAGAGDTQY TRBV6-6 -
ASSLELAGGPGY TRBV7-2 -
ASSFVPRSTDTQY TRBV27 -
ASSVDPLAENQETQY TRBV9 -
AWSPRDSVPTEAF TRBV30 -
ASRKTTGNANQPQH TRBV27 -
ATSRDHGNSPLH TRBV15 -